Listed below are T cell receptor beta chains from one sample, sequenced in a study of cytomegalovirus exposure and HLA in healthy donors. Here immunoSEQ multiplex PCR was the method, and the copy in TCRdb shows in-frame clones only, minus some. Of tens of thousands of clones listed, under 70% are singletons. The specimen sequenced was PBMCs. These receptors all stem from a woman between 50 and 59 years old in good health and CMV-seropositive. Each CDR3 is given with its conserved first and last residue. Fields, in order: J gene, V gene, D gene, clone size, CDR3 length, CDR3 DNA, CDR3 protein. The D gene is left open where the match is weak. Part of the rows lack a size; the others show once, few, many or a class for expanded clones.

J gene: TRBJ1-2
V gene: TRBV7-9
D gene: TRBD1
clone size: few
CDR3 length: 12
CDR3 DNA: TGTTCCGGACTTAACAGACAGGGCGGCTACACCTTC
CDR3 protein: CSGLNRQGGYTF

J gene: TRBJ2-1
V gene: TRBV6-1
D gene: TRBD2
clone size: -
CDR3 length: 15
CDR3 DNA: TGTGCCAGCAGTGAAGGACTAGCGGAGTACAATGAGCAGTTCTTC
CDR3 protein: CASSEGLAEYNEQFF

J gene: TRBJ1-2
V gene: TRBV7-2
D gene: -
clone size: -
CDR3 length: 13
CDR3 DNA: TGTGCCAGCAGCCCCTGGTCGAGCTATGGCTACACCTTC
CDR3 protein: CASSPWSSYGYTF

J gene: TRBJ2-7
V gene: TRBV29-1
D gene: TRBD1
clone size: -
CDR3 length: 12
CDR3 DNA: TGCAGCGCCCCCGCGCCAGGGGGCGAGCAGTACTTC
CDR3 protein: CSAPAPGGEQYF

J gene: TRBJ1-6
V gene: TRBV7-9
D gene: TRBD1
clone size: few
CDR3 length: 14
CDR3 DNA: TGTGCCAGCAGCCCTGGACAGGGGAATTCACCCCTCCACTTT
CDR3 protein: CASSPGQGNSPLHF

J gene: TRBJ1-2
V gene: TRBV30
D gene: TRBD1
clone size: few
CDR3 length: 13
CDR3 DNA: TGTGCCTGGATAAGGGGGCGCAACTATGGCTACACCTTC
CDR3 protein: CAWIRGRNYGYTF

J gene: TRBJ1-2
V gene: TRBV4-1
D gene: -
clone size: -
CDR3 length: 17
CDR3 DNA: TGCGCCAGCAGCCAAGATAGCGCGGCGCTCATGGCCTATGGCTACACCTTC
CDR3 protein: CASSQDSAALMAYGYTF

J gene: TRBJ1-2
V gene: TRBV5-1
D gene: -
clone size: few
CDR3 length: 15
CDR3 DNA: TGCGCCAGCAGCTTGGAGGGGGTTGGGGACTATGGCTACACCTTC
CDR3 protein: CASSLEGVGDYGYTF

J gene: TRBJ1-4
V gene: TRBV9
D gene: -
clone size: -
CDR3 length: 14
CDR3 DNA: TGTGCCAGCAGCGCACAGGGACGTCGTGAAAAACTGTTTTTT
CDR3 protein: CASSAQGRREKLFF

J gene: TRBJ1-6
V gene: TRBV7-9
D gene: -
clone size: -
CDR3 length: 15
CDR3 DNA: TGTGCCAGCAGCAATCCTTCGGGTTATAATTCACCCCTCCACTTT
CDR3 protein: CASSNPSGYNSPLHF

J gene: TRBJ1-3
V gene: TRBV19
D gene: -
clone size: -
CDR3 length: 16
CDR3 DNA: TGTGCCAGTAGTGAGGGGACTGGGTACGGTGGAAACACCATATATTTT
CDR3 protein: CASSEGTGYGGNTIYF

J gene: TRBJ1-5
V gene: TRBV7-9
D gene: -
clone size: -
CDR3 length: 16
CDR3 DNA: TGTTCCAGCAGCTTACAGGGATTGAGTAGCAATCAGCCCCAGCATTTT
CDR3 protein: CSSSLQGLSSNQPQHF

J gene: TRBJ2-1
V gene: TRBV2
D gene: -
clone size: once
CDR3 length: 15
CDR3 DNA: TGTGCCATACACGTCAGGACAGCTACCTACAATGAGCAGTTCTTC
CDR3 protein: CAIHVRTATYNEQFF

J gene: TRBJ1-6
V gene: TRBV19
D gene: -
clone size: few
CDR3 length: 16
CDR3 DNA: TGTGCCAGTAGTAGCCAGGGTGGCCTCTATAATTCACCCCTCCACTTT
CDR3 protein: CASSSQGGLYNSPLHF

J gene: TRBJ1-2
V gene: TRBV7-9
D gene: TRBD1
clone size: once
CDR3 length: 18
CDR3 DNA: TGTGCCAGCAGCTTCCGTCAATTCTTACAGGGGGCCGACTATGGCTACACCTTC
CDR3 protein: CASSFRQFLQGADYGYTF

J gene: TRBJ1-1
V gene: TRBV28
D gene: -
clone size: few
CDR3 length: 13
CDR3 DNA: TGTGCCAGCCTCAAACAGGGGAACACTGAAGCTTTCTTT
CDR3 protein: CASLKQGNTEAFF

J gene: TRBJ1-2
V gene: TRBV28
D gene: TRBD1
clone size: -
CDR3 length: 18
CDR3 DNA: TGTGCCAGCAGAATTATAGTTATGGGGGGACAGGTTGGGGATGGCTACACCTTC
CDR3 protein: CASRIIVMGGQVGDGYTF

J gene: TRBJ2-6
V gene: TRBV10-3
D gene: -
clone size: -
CDR3 length: 18
CDR3 DNA: TGTGCCATCAGTGGTTCGCAACTTCTTACCTCTGGGGCCAACGTCCTGACTTTC
CDR3 protein: CAISGSQLLTSGANVLTF

J gene: TRBJ1-6
V gene: TRBV28
D gene: TRBD1
clone size: once
CDR3 length: 16
CDR3 DNA: TGTGCCAGCAGCACGACAGGGGATACCTATAATTCACCCCTCCACTTT
CDR3 protein: CASSTTGDTYNSPLHF

J gene: TRBJ2-1
V gene: TRBV18
D gene: TRBD2
clone size: once
CDR3 length: 15
CDR3 DNA: TGTGCCAGTTCACCCCCTAGCGGGGGGGCCCGAGAGCAGTTCTTC
CDR3 protein: CASSPPSGGAREQFF

J gene: TRBJ2-7
V gene: TRBV19
D gene: TRBD2
clone size: -
CDR3 length: 16
CDR3 DNA: TGTGCCAGTAGTATTTCTAGCGGGGGGCAACACTACGAGCAGTACTTC
CDR3 protein: CASSISSGGQHYEQYF

J gene: TRBJ1-6
V gene: TRBV28
D gene: -
clone size: -
CDR3 length: 11
CDR3 DNA: TGTGCCAGCACCCCAGGAATAGTCCTCCACTTT
CDR3 protein: CASTPGIVLHF

J gene: TRBJ2-6
V gene: TRBV11-2
D gene: -
clone size: -
CDR3 length: 16
CDR3 DNA: TGTGCCAGCAGCCCCAGGATGTACTCTGGGGCCAACGTCCTGACTTTC
CDR3 protein: CASSPRMYSGANVLTF

J gene: TRBJ1-4
V gene: TRBV6-6
D gene: TRBD1
clone size: -
CDR3 length: 16
CDR3 DNA: TGTGCCAGCAGTTACGCGCAGGGACAGCTAAATGAAAAACTGTTTTTT
CDR3 protein: CASSYAQGQLNEKLFF

J gene: TRBJ1-2
V gene: TRBV11-2
D gene: -
clone size: -
CDR3 length: 14
CDR3 DNA: TGTGCCAGCAGCTTAGAGTTGGCAGGTAGAGGCTACACCTTC
CDR3 protein: CASSLELAGRGYTF

J gene: TRBJ2-6
V gene: TRBV4-2
D gene: -
clone size: -
CDR3 length: 16
CDR3 DNA: TGTGCCAGCAGCCAAGACTGGAACAGGGGGGCCAACGTCCTGACTTTC
CDR3 protein: CASSQDWNRGANVLTF

J gene: TRBJ1-5
V gene: TRBV19
D gene: -
clone size: -
CDR3 length: 15
CDR3 DNA: TGTGCCAGTACCCCCAGCGGGGGAGGCGATCAGCCCCAGCATTTT
CDR3 protein: CASTPSGGGDQPQHF

J gene: TRBJ1-5
V gene: TRBV15
D gene: -
clone size: few
CDR3 length: 19
CDR3 DNA: TGTGCCACCAGCAGAGGGGGGGAAGGGTTCAACGGAAGCAATCAGCCCCAGCATTTT
CDR3 protein: CATSRGGEGFNGSNQPQHF

J gene: TRBJ1-4
V gene: TRBV5-1
D gene: -
clone size: -
CDR3 length: 15
CDR3 DNA: TGCGCCAGCAGCTTGGACGGGGTCGGTAATGAAAAACTGTTTTTT
CDR3 protein: CASSLDGVGNEKLFF

J gene: TRBJ2-1
V gene: TRBV4-1
D gene: -
clone size: -
CDR3 length: 16
CDR3 DNA: TGCGCCAGCAGCCGGAGAGGGCTAGCCTCCTACAATGAGCAGTTCTTC
CDR3 protein: CASSRRGLASYNEQFF

J gene: TRBJ1-5
V gene: TRBV10-3
D gene: -
clone size: few
CDR3 length: 14
CDR3 DNA: TGTGCCACTGAAAGGACAAGTACCAATCAGCCCCAGCATTTT
CDR3 protein: CATERTSTNQPQHF

J gene: TRBJ1-2
V gene: TRBV4-1
D gene: -
clone size: -
CDR3 length: 15
CDR3 DNA: TGCGCCAGCAGCCAGTCAGGGATTCATAACTATGGCTACACCTTC
CDR3 protein: CASSQSGIHNYGYTF

J gene: TRBJ1-2
V gene: TRBV5-5
D gene: -
clone size: once
CDR3 length: 12
CDR3 DNA: TGTGCCAGCAGCTTGGCCGTGGGGGGGAACACCTTC
CDR3 protein: CASSLAVGGNTF

J gene: TRBJ2-5
V gene: TRBV7-6
D gene: -
clone size: few
CDR3 length: 15
CDR3 DNA: TGTGCCAGCAGCTTAGAGGCTAGCCTCCCGGGGACCCAGTACTTC
CDR3 protein: CASSLEASLPGTQYF

J gene: TRBJ2-5
V gene: TRBV5-8
D gene: TRBD2
clone size: few
CDR3 length: 19
CDR3 DNA: TGTGCCAGCAGCTTGGTTATCGGGACTAGCGCGCAGAGGCAAGAGACCCAGTACTTC
CDR3 protein: CASSLVIGTSAQRQETQYF

J gene: TRBJ1-1
V gene: TRBV28
D gene: -
clone size: -
CDR3 length: 11
CDR3 DNA: TGTGCCAGCAGGGAGCAGGGTGGAGCTTTCTTT
CDR3 protein: CASREQGGAFF

J gene: TRBJ2-6
V gene: TRBV5-4
D gene: TRBD1
clone size: -
CDR3 length: 16
CDR3 DNA: TGTGCCAGCAGCCCCCCGACAGGGTCTGGGGCCAACGTCCTGACTTTC
CDR3 protein: CASSPPTGSGANVLTF

J gene: TRBJ1-1
V gene: TRBV5-6
D gene: -
clone size: -
CDR3 length: 16
CDR3 DNA: TGTGCCAGCAGCTTTGTTCCGGGACTCAAGCACCCTGAAGCTTTCTTT
CDR3 protein: CASSFVPGLKHPEAFF